This TCR beta chain comes out of a study of T cell repertoires in cytomegalovirus infection. Study information: Public TCR beta signatures marked donors with CMV infection and the matching HLA.

A remark on this clonotype: Its cognate antigen is unknown.

TCRdb ran MiXCR on the reads and lists one entry per CDR3 protein. The data hold some 150,000 distinct CDR3 sequences, with 23% observed a single time. This CDR3 contains 15 residues. V shed 4 bases, J shed 2 bases, and the junction held 6 bases outside the gene matches. Germline V lookup: CDR1 SGHVS, CDR2 FNYEAQ. Study results and caveats: Across the ex vivo response, the dominant clonotypes were HLA-C-restricted CMV-specific TCR beta clonotypes. Based on cumulative public TCR beta family frequency, carriers of CMV plus the relevant HLA were identified.

Sequencing was done on a sample of PBMCs. The clonotype originates from a human donor in good health (CMV status not recorded). Some clones in this sample may be carry-over from other donors' samples. This rearrangement joins TRBV7-6 to TRBJ2-5, with 8 positions matching TRBD2. The CDR3 region has the DNA TGTGCCAGCAGCTCGATACTAGCGGAGCAAGAGACCCAGTACTTC. Protein product: CASSSILAEQETQYF.